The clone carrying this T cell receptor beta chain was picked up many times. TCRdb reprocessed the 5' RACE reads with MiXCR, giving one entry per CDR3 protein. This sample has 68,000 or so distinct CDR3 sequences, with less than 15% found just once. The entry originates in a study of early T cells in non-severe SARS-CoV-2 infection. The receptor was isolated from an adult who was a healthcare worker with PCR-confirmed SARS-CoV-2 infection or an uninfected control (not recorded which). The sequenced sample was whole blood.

This CDR3 is CASSRTDTEAFF. The DNA of the CDR3 is TGTGCCAGCTCCCGGACAGACACTGAAGCTTTCTTT. This rearrangement joins TRBV18 to TRBJ1-1; D possibly corresponds to TRBD1 (6 bases). V was trimmed by 6 bases and J by 3 bases, leaving 8 bases between them. CDR1 and CDR2 from the germline V gene are KGHSH and LQKENI. The CDR3 is made up of 12 amino acids.